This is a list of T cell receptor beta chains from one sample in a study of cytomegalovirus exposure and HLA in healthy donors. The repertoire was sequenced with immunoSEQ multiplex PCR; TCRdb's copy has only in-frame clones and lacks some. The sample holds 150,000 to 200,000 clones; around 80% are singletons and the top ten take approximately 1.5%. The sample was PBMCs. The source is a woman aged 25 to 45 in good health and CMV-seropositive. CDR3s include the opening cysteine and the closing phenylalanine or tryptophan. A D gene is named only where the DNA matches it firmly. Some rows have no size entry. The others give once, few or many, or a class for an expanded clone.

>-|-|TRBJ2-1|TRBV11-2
TGTGCCAGCAGCTTAGGGGGGGGGCTTATCAGTGAGCAGTTCTTC
CASSLGGGLISEQFF
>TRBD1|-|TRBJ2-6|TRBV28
TGTGCCAGCAGTTTAACGGGACAGGGTGTCTCTGGGGCCAACGTCCTGACTTTC
CASSLTGQGVSGANVLTF
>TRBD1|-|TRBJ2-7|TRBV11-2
TGTGCCAGCAGCTTTCCCCAGGGGGCAAGCTACGAGCAGTACTTC
CASSFPQGASYEQYF
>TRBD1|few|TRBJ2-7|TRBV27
TGTGCCAGCAGTCGTGGGACAGGGGGAGGCGAGCAGTACTTC
CASSRGTGGGEQYF
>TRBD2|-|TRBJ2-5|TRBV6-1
TGTGCCAGCAGTGTTAGCGGGAGGGCCTGGGAGACCCAGTACTTC
CASSVSGRAWETQYF
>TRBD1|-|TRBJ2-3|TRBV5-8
TGTGCCAGCAGCTTCTTGGCAGGGGGAGTAGATACGCAGTATTTT
CASSFLAGGVDTQYF
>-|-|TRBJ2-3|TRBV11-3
TGTGCCAGCAGCCCCCGGGCCGCGACAGGTACGCAGTATTTT
CASSPRAATGTQYF
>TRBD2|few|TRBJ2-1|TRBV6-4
TGTGCCAGCAGTGACGCGACTAGCGGCCCTTCGAGTGAGCAGTTCTTC
CASSDATSGPSSEQFF
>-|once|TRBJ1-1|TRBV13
TGTGCCAGCAGCGGACGTACAGGGAACACTGAAGCTTTCTTT
CASSGRTGNTEAFF
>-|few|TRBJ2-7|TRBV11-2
TGTGCCAGCACCCAGGGACTTCCCTACGAGCAGTACTTC
CASTQGLPYEQYF
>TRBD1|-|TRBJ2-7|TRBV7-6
TGTGCCAGCAGCCCCCTAGACAGGGAATCCTACGAGCAGTACTTC
CASSPLDRESYEQYF
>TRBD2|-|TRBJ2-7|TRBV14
TGTGCCAGCAGCCAAGGGTCCGGGACTAGCGGGATCTGGGGCGACGAGCAGTACTTC
CASSQGSGTSGIWGDEQYF
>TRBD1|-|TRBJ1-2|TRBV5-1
TGCGCCAGCAGCTCATCGGGACAGGGGGCATCGGGGTATGGCTACACCTTC
CASSSSGQGASGYGYTF
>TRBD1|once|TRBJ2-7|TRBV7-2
TGTGCCAGCAGCCCCGCCGGGACAGGGACCCACGAGCAGTACTTC
CASSPAGTGTHEQYF
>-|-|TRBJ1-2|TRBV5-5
TGTGCCAGCAGTTTAACAGGGCCCTATGGCTACACCTTC
CASSLTGPYGYTF
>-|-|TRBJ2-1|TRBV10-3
TGTGCCATCAGTTCCGGCGGGGTTGGCTACAATGAGCAGTTCTTC
CAISSGGVGYNEQFF
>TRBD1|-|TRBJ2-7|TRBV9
TGTGCCAGCAGACGCGGGACAGGGTATAACGACGAGCAGTACTTC
CASRRGTGYNDEQYF
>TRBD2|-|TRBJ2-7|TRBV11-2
TGTGCCAGCAGCCCCCCGGCGGGAGCTACCTACGAGCAGTACTTC
CASSPPAGATYEQYF
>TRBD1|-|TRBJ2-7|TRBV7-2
TGTGCCAGCAGTCGTCCGGGACAGGGGTACTACGAGCAGTACTTC
CASSRPGQGYYEQYF
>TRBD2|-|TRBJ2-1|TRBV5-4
TGTGCCAGCAGCCGATTAGCGGGAGCGGGGAATGAGCAGTTCTTC
CASSRLAGAGNEQFF
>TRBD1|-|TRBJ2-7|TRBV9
TGTGCCAGCAGCTTCGGACAGGAGGCGTACGAGCAGTACTTC
CASSFGQEAYEQYF
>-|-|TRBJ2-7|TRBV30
TGTGCCTGGACAGGGGACGGGTACGAGCAGTACTTC
CAWTGDGYEQYF
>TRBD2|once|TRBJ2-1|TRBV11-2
TGTGCCAGCAGCCCAACTAGCGGGGCTAGTGAGCAGTTCTTC
CASSPTSGASEQFF
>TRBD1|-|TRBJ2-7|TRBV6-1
TGTGCCAGCAGTGCGGACAGGGTCAGCTACGAGCAGTACTTC
CASSADRVSYEQYF
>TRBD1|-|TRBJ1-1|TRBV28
TGTGCCAGCAGTACCGGGACAGTAAACACTGAAGCTTTCTTT
CASSTGTVNTEAFF
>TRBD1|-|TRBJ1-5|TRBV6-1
TGTGCCAGCAGCTTGACAGGGGAAAATCAGCCCCAGCATTTT
CASSLTGENQPQHF
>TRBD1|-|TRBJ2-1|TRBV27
TGTGCCAGCAGTCATCTAGGACAGGGGAATGAGCAGTTCTTC
CASSHLGQGNEQFF
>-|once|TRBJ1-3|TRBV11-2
TGTGCCAGCCGGGGGGGGTCGGGCGTGAGAAACACCATATATTTT
CASRGGSGVRNTIYF
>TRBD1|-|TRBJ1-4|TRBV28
TGTGCCAGCAGCACCGACAGGGAGCGGAAAAAACTGTTTTTT
CASSTDRERKKLFF
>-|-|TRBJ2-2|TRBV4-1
TGCGCCAGCAGCACGAGCGGGAACACCGGGGAGCTGTTTTTT
CASSTSGNTGELFF
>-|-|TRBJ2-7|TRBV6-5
TGTGCCAGCAGTTACTCGTCTACGCAACCCTTATACGAGCAGTACTTC
CASSYSSTQPLYEQYF
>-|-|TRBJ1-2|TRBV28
TGTGCCAGCACTTCGGGGGAGACGATATACTATGGCTACACCTTC
CASTSGETIYYGYTF
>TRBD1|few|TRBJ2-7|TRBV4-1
TGCGCCAGCAGCCAAGATCGTGGACAGGGCGCCTACGAGCAGTACTTC
CASSQDRGQGAYEQYF
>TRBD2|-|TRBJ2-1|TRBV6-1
TGTGCCAGCAGTGAAGCTGGGTTTAGCGGGACTAGGAATGAGCAGTTCTTC
CASSEAGFSGTRNEQFF
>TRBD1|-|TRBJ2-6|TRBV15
TGTGCCACCAGCAGAGAGACAGGGACAGGGGCCAACGTCCTGACTTTC
CATSRETGTGANVLTF
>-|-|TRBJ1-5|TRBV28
TGTGCCAGCAACCGAGAGGTGCGGCAGCCCCAGCATTTT
CASNREVRQPQHF
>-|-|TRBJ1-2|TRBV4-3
TGCGCCAGCAGCCAAGATCGCGACAGGTTCGTCTATGGCTACACCTTC
CASSQDRDRFVYGYTF
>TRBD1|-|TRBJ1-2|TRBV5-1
TGCGCCAGCAGCTCTCGACAGGGACTCTATGGCTACACCTTC
CASSSRQGLYGYTF